This T cell receptor (beta chain) came from a study of T cell changes during pregnancy in multiple sclerosis. The CDR3 is 15 residues long. CDR1 and CDR2 (germline): SGHRS, YFSETQ. After removal of 4 bases from V and 5 bases from J, the junction contained 11 bases not matched to a gene. Here immunoSEQ multiplex PCR was the method, and the copy in TCRdb shows in-frame clones only, minus some. The sample shows around 110,000 clones, about 89% of them seen only once. The V gene is TRBV5-1, the J gene TRBJ1-1; 7 bases match TRBD1. The sequenced sample was peripheral blood, obtained before pregnancy. The clonotype comes from a female donor with multiple sclerosis, enrolled in a pregnancy study. Here the CDR3 reads CASSARQGGVTEAFF. Written as DNA, the CDR3 is TGCGCCAGCAGCGCCCGACAGGGTGGGGTTACTGAAGCTTTCTTT.